These 21 T cell receptor beta chains were sequenced from one sample in a study of cytotoxic CD8 clonotypes in ibrutinib-treated CLL (dated by TCRdb to 2020 to 2022). Library method: the immunoSEQ multiplex PCR assay. As stored in TCRdb, this immuneACCESS dataset retains in-frame rearrangements with V and J assigned. A fraction of the clones does not appear; measured against another copy, unresolved V genes explain less than half of the discrepancy, and the remainder lacks a known reason. In all, the sample holds 150,000 or so clones, and around 82% of those were seen once. The top ten clonotypes cover 7.5% to 9% of the sample. The material was PBMCs, obtained after 36 months of ibrutinib treatment. The receptors were sampled from a human donor with chronic lymphocytic leukemia.

Written as DNA, the CDR3 is TGTGCCAGCAGCTTAGGACTAGCGGAAGAGACCCAGTACTTC. Translation: CASSLGLAEETQYF. This chain links TRBV11-3 with TRBJ2-5, with 9 bases fitting TRBD2. Germline V lookup: CDR1 SGHNT, CDR2 YENEEA. The CDR3 extends over 14 amino acids. With 1 base clipped from V and 3 bases from J, the junction kept 0 bases outside the gene matches. The whole variable domain, filled in from reference TRBV11-3 and TRBJ2-5, reads EAGVVQSPRYKIIEKKQPVAFWCNPISGHNTLYWYLQNLGQGPELLIRYENEEAVDDSQLPKDRFSAERLKGVDSTLKIQPAELGDSAVYLCASSLGLAEETQYFGPGTRLLVL.

The table lists this clone with a count of one. This chain joins TRBV10-1 and TRBJ2-5, with TRBD2 matching over 14 bases. J was trimmed by 5 bases and V by 0 bases; bases with no gene match: 5. The germline gives CDR1 WNHNN, CDR2 SYGVQD (reference sequence). The CDR3 is 17 amino acids. As DNA, the CDR3 is TGCGCCAGCAGTGAGTCGACTAGCGGGGGGGCCCGGGAGACCCAGTACTTC. Translation gives CASSESTSGGARETQYF.

The chain uses TRBV7-9 and TRBJ2-1; D possibly corresponds to TRBD2 (6 bases). CDR1 and CDR2 from the germline V gene are SEHNR and FQNEAQ (reference sequence). V was pared by 7 bases and J by 8 bases, with 18 bases between. CDR3 length equals 14 residues. CDR3 nucleotides: TGTGCCAGCACCCCGTCCCTAGCGTACCATGAGCAGTTCTTC. It codes for CASTPSLAYHEQFF.

This clone was found a few times. CDR3 DNA: TGCGCCAGCAGCCAAGGGGGGGGCAGGGATGGCTACACCTTC. Translating gives CASSQGGGRDGYTF. The rearrangement uses TRBV4-1 and TRBJ1-2; D perhaps matches TRBD1 (6 bases). Germline V gene sequence: CDR1 MGHRA, CDR2 YSYEKL. The length of the CDR3 is 14 residues. The ends were cut back, 1 base at V and 6 bases at J, with 12 bases in the middle.

This chain uses TRBV4-1 with TRBJ2-3, with 12 nucleotides matching TRBD2. Germline trimming cut 6 bases from V and 3 bases from J; bases unmatched to any gene: 7. The CDR3 sequence is 16 residues long. Germline V gene data show CDR1 as MGHRA and CDR2 as YSYEKL. The CDR3 DNA is TGCGCCAGCAGACGGACTAGCGGGATTTTGACAGATACGCAGTATTTT. Its protein is CASRRTSGILTDTQYF.

This clone has only one observation. The chain joins TRBV15 to TRBJ2-7, with 8 bases aligning to TRBD1. The CDR3 length is 15 residues. Trimming cost V 5 bases and J 5 bases; bases outside gene matches: 11. Germline-derived CDR1 and CDR2 are LNHNV and YYDKDF (reference sequence). CDR3 in DNA: TGTGCCACCAGCCGACCGGGACAGGTTGTCCACGAGCAGTACTTC. Protein product: CATSRPGQVVHEQYF.

This clone was observed a few times. The chain is built from TRBV4-1 and TRBJ2-1, with D perhaps being TRBD1 or TRBD2 (5 bases each). The V end lost 4 bases, the J end lost 6 bases, and 10 bases lay between the germline ends. CDR1 is MGHRA, CDR2 YSYEKL, per germline. CDR3 length equals 13 residues. Here the CDR3 DNA reads TGCGCCAGCAGCCTGGGGGTCGTCAATGAGCAGTTCTTC. Translation: CASSLGVVNEQFF.

This chain joins TRBV5-4 and TRBJ2-3; TRBD2 aligns across 12 bases. J was trimmed by 3 bases and V by 5 bases; bases with no gene match: 1. The V gene's germline CDR1 is SGHNT and CDR2 YYREEE (reference sequence). The CDR3 loop spans 14 amino acids. The CDR3 loop is CASSLAGGTDTQYF. The CDR3 DNA reads as TGTGCCAGCAGTCTAGCGGGGGGGACAGATACGCAGTATTTT.

The rearrangement uses TRBV9 and TRBJ1-4; possible D gene TRBD1, 5 bases. CDR3 size: 17 residues. The germline V and J ends were trimmed by 0 bases and 5 bases, with 17 bases remaining between them. Germline V CDR1 and CDR2: SGDLS, YYNGEE. CDR3 DNA: TGTGCCAGCAGCGTAGGGGGCAGCGTCTTCGGGAATGAAAAACTGTTTTTT. As protein: CASSVGGSVFGNEKLFF.

V and J are TRBV5-4 and TRBJ2-6; 7 bases line up with TRBD1. Germline CDR1 SGHNT, CDR2 YYREEE (reference sequence). This CDR3 has 18 amino acids. Trimming removed 5 bases from V and 0 bases from J; junction bases left unmatched: 11. The CDR3, as DNA: TGTGCCAGCAGTCCCCCGGGACAGAGAAACTCTGGGGCCAACGTCCTGACTTTC. Translating gives CASSPPGQRNSGANVLTF.

The chain uses TRBV30 and TRBJ2-2, with a possible D match to TRBD1 (5 bases). This CDR3 region has 13 residues. Germline V gene sequence: CDR1 GTSNPN, CDR2 SVGIG (reference sequence). V gave up 7 bases and J gave up 2 bases, with 11 bases separating them. The CDR3 is CALQQDNTGELFF. CDR3 nucleotide sequence: TGTGCCTTACAACAGGACAACACCGGGGAGCTGTTTTTT.

The chain carries TRBV9 and TRBJ2-5; TRBD2 is a possible D gene (6 bases). Germline CDR1 and CDR2: SGDLS and YYNGEE. This CDR3 contains 13 residues. The V end lost 0 bases, the J end lost 3 bases, and 6 bases lay between the germline ends. The CDR3 region is CASSVAGEETQYF. The CDR3 region has the DNA TGTGCCAGCAGCGTAGCGGGGGAAGAGACCCAGTACTTC.

J is TRBJ2-7 and V is TRBV9, with D unresolved. V dropped 3 bases and J dropped 5 bases, with 15 bases sitting between them. The germline V gene has CDR1 SGDLS and CDR2 YYNGEE. This CDR3 comprises 14 residues. DNA for the CDR3: TGTGCCAGCAGCGGAAATTACCCAGAGAACGAGCAGTACTTC. Encoded protein: CASSGNYPENEQYF.

This clone was seen a single time. The chain uses TRBV6-6 and TRBJ2-2; no clear D. Germline V lookup: CDR1 MNHNY, CDR2 SVGAGI (reference sequence). CDR3 length: 15 amino acids. Trimming took 0 bases from V and 1 from J, leaving 6 bases between them. The CDR3 here is CASSYSVRNTGELFF. The DNA of the CDR3 is TGTGCCAGCAGTTACTCGGTCCGGAACACCGGGGAGCTGTTTTTT.

The chain has TRBV5-1 and TRBJ1-3; D unclear. The CDR3 covers 17 residues. V was cut by 1 base and J by 0 bases, with 14 bases left in between. Germline V gene lookup returns CDR1 SGHRS and CDR2 YFSETQ. CDR3 DNA sequence: TGCGCCAGCAGCTTGCAAGGCGGGCCAGGCTCTGGAAACACCATATATTTT. This codes for CASSLQGGPGSGNTIYF.

This chain uses TRBV18 with TRBJ2-5; possibly TRBD1 for D (6 bases). The J call is uncertain, as TRBJ2-7 better fits the DNA end. The CDR3 contains 15 residues. CDR1 is KGHSH and CDR2 is LQKENI in the germline V gene. CDR3 DNA: TGTGCCAGCTCACCCGGCACGACACAGGGTTACGAGCAGTACTTC. It specifies CASSPGTTQGYEQYF.

The V gene is TRBV4-2, the J gene TRBJ1-5, with D possibly being TRBD1 (6 bases). The germline V and J ends were trimmed by 1 base and 6 bases, with 16 bases remaining between them. The CDR3 spans 16 residues. Looked up from germline, CDR1 is LGHNA and CDR2 is YNFKEQ. The CDR3 protein is CASSQGPQGGVQPQHF. DNA for the CDR3: TGTGCCAGCAGCCAAGGTCCACAGGGCGGAGTTCAGCCCCAGCATTTT.

The chain joins TRBV27 to TRBJ1-2; 9 bases agree with TRBD1. Unmatched junction bases numbered 8, after V lost 8 bases and J lost 4 bases. This CDR3 is built from 14 residues. Looked up from germline, CDR1 is MNHEY and CDR2 is SMNVEV (reference sequence). CDR3 in DNA: TGTGCCAGCGCCACGGACAGGGGTGGCTATGGCTACACCTTC. As protein: CASATDRGGYGYTF.

The rearrangement links TRBV5-1 to TRBJ2-7; 12 bases match TRBD2. Germline loops: CDR1 SGHRS, CDR2 YFSETQ. The CDR3 spans 15 residues. Trimming at V came to 5 bases and at J to 2 bases, leaving 5 bases not matched to a gene. The CDR3 DNA is TGCGCCAGCAGACCGACTAGCGGGGGCCCCTACGAGCAGTACTTC. This gives the protein CASRPTSGGPYEQYF.

V is TRBV11-1 and J is TRBJ2-1; D might be TRBD2 (5 bases). V lost 5 bases to trimming and J lost 9 bases, with 14 bases between them. Germline V gives CDR1 SGHAT, CDR2 FQDESV (reference sequence). The CDR3 consists of 13 residues. The CDR3 spells CASSQDRGGEQFF. CDR3 nucleotide sequence: TGTGCCAGCAGCCAGGACCGGGGTGGTGAGCAGTTCTTC.

V usage is TRBV23-1 and J usage is TRBJ2-5; TRBD1 or TRBD2 may be the D gene (5 bases each). TRBV23-1 is an ORF for which the function is uncertain. The CDR3 is made up of 10 amino acids. CDR3 nucleotides: TGCCTGGGGGACGGTGAGACCCAGTACTTC. Translation gives CLGDGETQYF.